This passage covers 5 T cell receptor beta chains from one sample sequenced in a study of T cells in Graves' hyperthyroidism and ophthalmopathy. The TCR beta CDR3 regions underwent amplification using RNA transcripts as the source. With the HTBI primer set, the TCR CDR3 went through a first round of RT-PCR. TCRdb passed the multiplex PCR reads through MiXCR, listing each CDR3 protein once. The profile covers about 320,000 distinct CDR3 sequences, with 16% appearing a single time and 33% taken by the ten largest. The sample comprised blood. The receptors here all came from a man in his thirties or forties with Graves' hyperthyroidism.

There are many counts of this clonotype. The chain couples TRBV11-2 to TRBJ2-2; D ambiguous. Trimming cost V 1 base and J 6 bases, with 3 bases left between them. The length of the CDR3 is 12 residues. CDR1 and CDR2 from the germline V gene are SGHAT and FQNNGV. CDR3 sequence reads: CASSLGPGELFF. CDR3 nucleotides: TGTGCCAGCAGCTTAGGTCCCGGGGAGCTGTTTTTT.

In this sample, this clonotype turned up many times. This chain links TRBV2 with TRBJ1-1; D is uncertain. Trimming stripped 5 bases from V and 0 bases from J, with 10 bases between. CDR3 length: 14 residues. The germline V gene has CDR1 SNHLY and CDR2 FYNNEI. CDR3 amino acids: CASSFTALNTEAFF. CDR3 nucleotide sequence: TGTGCCAGCAGTTTTACAGCCCTGAACACTGAAGCTTTCTTT. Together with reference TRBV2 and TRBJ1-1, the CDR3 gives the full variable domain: EPEVTQTPSHQVTQMGQEVILRCVPISNHLYFYWYRQILGQKVEFLVSFYNNEISEKSEIFDDQFSVERPDGSNFTLKIRSTKLEDSAMYFCASSFTALNTEAFFGQGTRLTVV.

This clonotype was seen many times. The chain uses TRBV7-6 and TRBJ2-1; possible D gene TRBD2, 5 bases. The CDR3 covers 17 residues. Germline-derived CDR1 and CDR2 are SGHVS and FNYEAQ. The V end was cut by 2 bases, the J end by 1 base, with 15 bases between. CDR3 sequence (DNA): TGTGCCAGCAGCTTAAAGTCGGCTGGACTTTCCTACAATGAGCAGTTCTTC. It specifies CASSLKSAGLSYNEQFF. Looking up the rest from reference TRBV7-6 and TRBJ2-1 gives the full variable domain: GAGVSQSPRYKVTKRGQDVALRCDPISGHVSLYWYRQALGQGPEFLTYFNYEAQQDKSGLPNDRFSAERPEGSISTLTIQRTEQRDSAMYRCASSLKSAGLSYNEQFFGPGTRLTVL.

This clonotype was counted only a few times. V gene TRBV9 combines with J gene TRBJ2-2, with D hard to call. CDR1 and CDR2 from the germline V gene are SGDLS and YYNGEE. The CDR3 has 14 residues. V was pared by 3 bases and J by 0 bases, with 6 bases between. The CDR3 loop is CASSANTNTGELFF. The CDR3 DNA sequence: TGTGCCAGCAGCGCAAATACGAACACCGGGGAGCTGTTTTTT.

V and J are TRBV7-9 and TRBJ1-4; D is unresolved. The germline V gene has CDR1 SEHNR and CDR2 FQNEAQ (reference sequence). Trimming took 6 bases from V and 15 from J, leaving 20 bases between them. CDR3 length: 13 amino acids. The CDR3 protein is CASSLRGPGTMFF. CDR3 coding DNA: TGTGCCAGCAGTCTTCGTGGTCCCGGAACCATGTTTTTT.